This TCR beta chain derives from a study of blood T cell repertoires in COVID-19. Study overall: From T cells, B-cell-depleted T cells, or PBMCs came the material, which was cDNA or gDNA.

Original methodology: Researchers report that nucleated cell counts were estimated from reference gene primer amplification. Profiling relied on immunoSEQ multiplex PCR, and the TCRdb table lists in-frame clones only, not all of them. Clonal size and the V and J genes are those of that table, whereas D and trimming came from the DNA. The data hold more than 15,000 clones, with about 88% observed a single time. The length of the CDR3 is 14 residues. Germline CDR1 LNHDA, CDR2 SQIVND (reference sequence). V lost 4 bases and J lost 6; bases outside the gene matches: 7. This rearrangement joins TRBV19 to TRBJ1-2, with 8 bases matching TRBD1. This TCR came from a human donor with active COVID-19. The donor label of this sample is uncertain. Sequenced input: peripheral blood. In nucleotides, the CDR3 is TGTGCCAGTAGTACTCCGACAGGGGTGGATGGCTACACCTTC. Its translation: CASSTPTGVDGYTF.